The entry below describes one T cell receptor beta chain. This specimen belongs to a study of PD-1 blockade in mismatch repair-deficient tumors. Using immunoSEQ multiplex PCR, the repertoire was profiled, and TCRdb retains in-frame clones only, with some absent. The sample comprises about 120,000 clones, around nine tenths of which are singletons, and around 11% rests with the top ten. The germline CDR1 and CDR2 sequences are SGHAT and FQNNGV. V lost 1 base to trimming and J lost 9 bases, with 13 bases between them. This CDR3 comprises 14 residues. The TCR was taken from an adult with mismatch repair-deficient cancer. The chain recombines TRBV11-2 with TRBJ2-1; tentative D call: TRBD2 (6 bases). This sample comprised peripheral blood, obtained just under 74 weeks after starting pembrolizumab. This CDR3 reads CASSLVLSGSEQFF. Written as DNA, the CDR3 is TGTGCCAGCAGCTTAGTTCTTAGCGGAAGTGAGCAGTTCTTC.